A selection of T cell receptor beta chains follows, all from one sample in a study of early T cells in non-severe SARS-CoV-2 infection. TCRdb used MiXCR to reprocess the 5' RACE reads, holding one entry per CDR3 protein. The data show approximately 89,000 distinct CDR3 sequences, with over 13% seen just once and 3% to 3.5% held by the top ten. The sequenced sample was whole blood. All receptors derive from an adult who was a healthcare worker with PCR-confirmed SARS-CoV-2 infection or an uninfected control (not recorded which). The CDR3 runs from the conserved cysteine through the conserved F or W. Fields, in order: CDR3 DNA, CDR3 protein, clone size, D gene, J gene, V gene. A D gene is named only where the DNA matches it firmly. For some rows the clone size is stated as once, few or many, or as a class when expanded; others skip it.

TGTGCCATCAGTGCCAGGTCGGTACATGGCTACACCTTC CAISARSVHGYTF few . TRBJ1-2 TRBV10-3
TGTGCCAGCAGCTTTAGCGGGGGGAAAGGAGATACGCAGTATTTT CASSFSGGKGDTQYF few TRBD2 TRBJ2-3 TRBV7-6
TGCAGTGCTAGGAGGGTAGCGGCGGATACGCAGTATTTT CSARRVAADTQYF . . TRBJ2-3 TRBV20-1
TGTGCCAGCAGCCCAGATAGGAATGAGCAGTTCTTC CASSPDRNEQFF . . TRBJ2-1 TRBV11-2
TGCGCCAGCAGCTTCGGACCGAACTACGAGCAGTACTTC CASSFGPNYEQYF many . TRBJ2-7 TRBV5-1
TGTGCCAGCAGCTTAGGCCCGGGACAGGGGGACTCGGACTATGGCTACACCTTC CASSLGPGQGDSDYGYTF few TRBD1 TRBJ1-2 TRBV11-3
TGTGCCAGCAGCAACAACTATAATGAGCAGTTCTTC CASSNNYNEQFF many . TRBJ2-1 TRBV7-6
TGTGCCAGCAGCCAAGAGCCCGGGACAGGGAACACTGAAGCTTTCTTT CASSQEPGTGNTEAFF . TRBD1 TRBJ1-1 TRBV3-1
TGTGCCAGCAGCGCACAGGGCTCCTACGAGCAGTACTTC CASSAQGSYEQYF many . TRBJ2-7 TRBV27
TGTGCCAGCAGGGGCCCAGCGGGTGGCGGCACAGATACGCAGTATTTT CASRGPAGGGTDTQYF . . TRBJ2-3 TRBV12-3/TRBV12-4
TGTGCCAGCAGCCCCATCACAGGGATCAACACTGAAGCTTTCTTT CASSPITGINTEAFF few . TRBJ1-1 TRBV7-9
TGTGCCAGCGGAGGGGCAGGGGGTATCGTCAATCAGCCCCAGCATTTT CASGGAGGIVNQPQHF many TRBD1 TRBJ1-5 TRBV6-6
TGCAGCGTTAACTGGGGCAATCAGCCCCAGCATTTT CSVNWGNQPQHF few . TRBJ1-5 TRBV29-1
TGTGCCAGCAGCGAAAAGTCGGGGGTGTACGAGCAGTACTTC CASSEKSGVYEQYF few . TRBJ2-7 TRBV7-9
TGTGCCAGCAGCCAGAGGAGCGAGCAGTACTTC CASSQRSEQYF . . TRBJ2-7 TRBV11-2
TGTGCCAGCAGCTTAGGAGTTATGAACACTGAAGCTTTCTTT CASSLGVMNTEAFF many . TRBJ1-1 TRBV5-8
TGTGCCAGCAGTTACGCCGGCAGTACCTACGAGCAGTACTTC CASSYAGSTYEQYF few . TRBJ2-7 TRBV6-5
TGTGCCAGCACCTCAACCGGGACAAGCAACACCATATATTTT CASTSTGTSNTIYF few . TRBJ1-3 TRBV7-9
TGTGCCAGTAGATCCGGACAGGACTCCTCTGGAAACACCATATATTTT CASRSGQDSSGNTIYF many TRBD1 TRBJ1-3 TRBV19
TGTGCCAGCAGTTTATCGGAGCTAGCGGGAAGGAATGAGCAGTTCTTC CASSLSELAGRNEQFF many TRBD2 TRBJ2-1 TRBV27
TGCAGTGCTCGGGAGCGGACAACCTACGAGCAGTACTTC CSARERTTYEQYF few . TRBJ2-7 TRBV20-1
TGTGCCAGCAGCTTAGTAAGGGGTAACTACGAGCAGTACTTC CASSLVRGNYEQYF few . TRBJ2-7 TRBV7-8
TGTGCCAGCAGCCCGCAGGAAGCCAAAAACATTCAGTACTTC CASSPQEAKNIQYF . . TRBJ2-4 TRBV7-9
TGCGCCAGCAGCCTCTCCGACCCGTCATGGGGAGAGACCCAGTACTTC CASSLSDPSWGETQYF few . TRBJ2-5 TRBV10-2
TGTGCCAGTAGTCTCGACAGGGGAGCGTTCTATGGCTACACCTTC CASSLDRGAFYGYTF many TRBD1 TRBJ1-2 TRBV19
TGTGCCAGCAGTTGGGGAGTGGAAATTGGTGAGCAGTTCTTC CASSWGVEIGEQFF . . TRBJ2-1 TRBV27
TGCGCCAGCAGCTTCGAACTAGCGCCCCAAGAGACCCAGTACTTC CASSFELAPQETQYF many TRBD2 TRBJ2-5 TRBV5-1
TGTGCCAGCAATCGTCAGGGGGTAAATGAGCAGTTCTTC CASNRQGVNEQFF . TRBD1 TRBJ2-1 TRBV12-3/TRBV12-4
TGTGCTAGCACGGCACAGTCGTACACCGGGGAGCTGTTTTTT CASTAQSYTGELFF few . TRBJ2-2 TRBV12-5
TGTGCCAGCAGTTGGGACAGGGAGTCCTACGAGCAGTACTTC CASSWDRESYEQYF many TRBD1 TRBJ2-7 TRBV6-5
TGTGCCAGCAGTACCCTAGCGGGGGATGACTATGAGCAGTTCTTC CASSTLAGDDYEQFF once TRBD2 TRBJ2-1 TRBV6-6
TGTGCCAGCAGCTCGAAAGACAGGGCCTACGAGCAGTACTTC CASSSKDRAYEQYF few TRBD1 TRBJ2-7 TRBV7-9
TGTGCCAGTACCCCCAAGGGGCCGCCGGAGTGGAGCAATCAGCCCCAGCATTTT CASTPKGPPEWSNQPQHF . . TRBJ1-5 TRBV19
TGTGCCAGCAGTTTAGGGACGCGGAGGGGTGGCACAGATACGCAGTATTTT CASSLGTRRGGTDTQYF few . TRBJ2-3 TRBV12-3/TRBV12-4
TGTGCCAGCAGCCAAGCGGGAGGGCCCGGCGAGCAGTACTTC CASSQAGGPGEQYF once TRBD2 TRBJ2-7 TRBV3-1
TGTGCCAGTGAGCCGGGGAGCGAGATGGAAGAGACCCAGTACTTC CASEPGSEMEETQYF many . TRBJ2-5 TRBV7-9
TGTGCCAGCAGCCCGAGAGGAAGGGGGCAAAGTGAAGCTTTCTTT CASSPRGRGQSEAFF . TRBD1 TRBJ1-1 TRBV5-8
TGTGCCAGCGTCAAATCGGAGGGGGGCGTTAGCGGGTCCCCCCGTGAGCAGTTCTTC CASVKSEGGVSGSPREQFF few . TRBJ2-1 TRBV12-3/TRBV12-4
TGTGCCAGCAGCCAAACTAGTAATGGAAAGTTCTTC CASSQTSNGKFF many . TRBJ2-1 TRBV3-1
TGTGCCAGCAGCTCCTATAGCGGGAGTGGCTACGAGCAGTACTTC CASSSYSGSGYEQYF many TRBD2 TRBJ2-7 TRBV7-2
TGCAGCGTTGAAGACTCCGGTAGGCTAGCGGCTACCCTCACAGATACGCAGTATTTT CSVEDSGRLAATLTDTQYF . TRBD2 TRBJ2-3 TRBV29-1
TGTGCCAGCAGTGGGCAGCGGGAGAGTGATGAGCAGTTCTTC CASSGQRESDEQFF many TRBD2 TRBJ2-1 TRBV6-1
TGTGCCAGCAGCCCAAACAGGGGCCGCATATATTTT CASSPNRGRIYF . TRBD1 TRBJ1-3 TRBV12-3/TRBV12-4